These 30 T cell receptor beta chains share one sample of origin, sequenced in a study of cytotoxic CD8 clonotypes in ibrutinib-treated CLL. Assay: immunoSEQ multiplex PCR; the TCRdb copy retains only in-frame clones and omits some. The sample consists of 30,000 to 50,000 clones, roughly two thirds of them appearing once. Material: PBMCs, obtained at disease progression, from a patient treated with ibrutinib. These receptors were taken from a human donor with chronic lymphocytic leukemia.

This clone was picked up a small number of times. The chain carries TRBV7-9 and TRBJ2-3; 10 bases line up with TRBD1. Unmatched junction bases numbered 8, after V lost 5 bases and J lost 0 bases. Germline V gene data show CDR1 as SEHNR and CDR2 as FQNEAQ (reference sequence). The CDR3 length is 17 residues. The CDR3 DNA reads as TGTGCCAGCAGCCAACTAGGGACAGGGGAGAGCACAGATACGCAGTATTTT. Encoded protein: CASSQLGTGESTDTQYF.

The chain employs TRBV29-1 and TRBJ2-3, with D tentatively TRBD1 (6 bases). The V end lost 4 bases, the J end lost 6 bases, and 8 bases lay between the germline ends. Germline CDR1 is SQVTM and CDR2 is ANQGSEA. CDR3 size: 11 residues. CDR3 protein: CSVGQEDTQYF. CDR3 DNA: TGCAGCGTTGGACAGGAGGATACGCAGTATTTT.

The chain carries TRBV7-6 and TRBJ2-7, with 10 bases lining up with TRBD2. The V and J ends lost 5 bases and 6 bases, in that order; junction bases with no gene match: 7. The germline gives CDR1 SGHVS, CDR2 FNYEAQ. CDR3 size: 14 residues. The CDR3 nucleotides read TGTGCCAGCAGCCCTAGAGGGACTAGCGTCGAGCAGTACTTC. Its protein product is CASSPRGTSVEQYF.

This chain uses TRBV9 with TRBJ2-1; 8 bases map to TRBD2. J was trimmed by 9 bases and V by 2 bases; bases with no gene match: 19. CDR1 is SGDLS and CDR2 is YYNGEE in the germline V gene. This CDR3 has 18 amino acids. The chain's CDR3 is CASSVFPGGSGRSIEQFF. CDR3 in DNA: TGTGCCAGCAGCGTCTTCCCCGGGGGAAGCGGGAGATCTATTGAGCAGTTCTTC. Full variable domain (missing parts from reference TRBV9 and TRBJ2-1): DSGVTQTPKHLITATGQRVTLRCSPRSGDLSVYWYQQSLDQGLQFLIQYYNGEERAKGNILERFSAQQFPDLHSELNLSSLELGDSALYFCASSVFPGGSGRSIEQFFGPGTRLTVL.

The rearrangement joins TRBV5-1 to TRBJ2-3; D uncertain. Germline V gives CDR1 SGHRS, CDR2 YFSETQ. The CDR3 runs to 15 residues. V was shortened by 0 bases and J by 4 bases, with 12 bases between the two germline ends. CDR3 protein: CASSLDPGIADTQYF. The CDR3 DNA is TGCGCCAGCAGCTTGGATCCGGGTATCGCAGATACGCAGTATTTT.

The CDR3 here is CASSPPTGLNTGELFF. CDR3 nucleotides: TGTGCCAGCTCACCCCCGACGGGACTGAACACCGGGGAGCTGTTTTTT. The V gene is TRBV18, the J gene TRBJ2-2, with D possibly being TRBD2 (6 bases). Germline assignment: CDR1 KGHSH and CDR2 LQKENI. CDR3 size: 16 residues. Trimming shortened V by 3 bases and J by 1 base, and 12 bases separated the two germline ends.

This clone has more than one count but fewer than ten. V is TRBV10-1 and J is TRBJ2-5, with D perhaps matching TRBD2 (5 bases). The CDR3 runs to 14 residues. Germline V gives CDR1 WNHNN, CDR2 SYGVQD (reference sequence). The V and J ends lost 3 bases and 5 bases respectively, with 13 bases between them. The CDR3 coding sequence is TGCGCCAGCAGTGACGGCAGTCCGGGGGAGACCCAGTACTTC. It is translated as CASSDGSPGETQYF.

Here the CDR3 reads CSVRSYPSYEQYF. The CDR3 DNA follows: TGCAGCGTTCGTTCGTACCCCTCCTACGAGCAGTACTTC. The chain couples TRBV29-1 to TRBJ2-7; D uncertain. V lost 5 bases, J lost 0 bases, and 11 bases lay in between. The germline CDR1 and CDR2 sequences are SQVTM and ANQGSEA. The length of the CDR3 is 13 residues.

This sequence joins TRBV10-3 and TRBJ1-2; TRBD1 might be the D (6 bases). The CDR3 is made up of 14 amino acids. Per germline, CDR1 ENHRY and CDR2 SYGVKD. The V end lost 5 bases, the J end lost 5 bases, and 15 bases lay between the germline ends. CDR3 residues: CAISLRTESYGYTF. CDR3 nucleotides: TGTGCCATCAGTCTCCGGACAGAATCTTATGGCTACACCTTC.

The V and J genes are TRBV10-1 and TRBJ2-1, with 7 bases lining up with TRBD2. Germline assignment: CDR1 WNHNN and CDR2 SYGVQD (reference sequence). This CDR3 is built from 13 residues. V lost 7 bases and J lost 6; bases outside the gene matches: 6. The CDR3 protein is CASTGLGGNEQFF. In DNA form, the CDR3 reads TGCGCCAGCACCGGACTAGGCGGCAATGAGCAGTTCTTC.

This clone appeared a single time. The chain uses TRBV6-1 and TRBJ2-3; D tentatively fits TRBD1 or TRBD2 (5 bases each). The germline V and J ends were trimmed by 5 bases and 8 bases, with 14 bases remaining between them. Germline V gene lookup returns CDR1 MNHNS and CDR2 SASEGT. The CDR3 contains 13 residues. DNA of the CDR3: TGTGCCAGCAGTACCCGGGACCTCCCTACGCAGTATTTT. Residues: CASSTRDLPTQYF.

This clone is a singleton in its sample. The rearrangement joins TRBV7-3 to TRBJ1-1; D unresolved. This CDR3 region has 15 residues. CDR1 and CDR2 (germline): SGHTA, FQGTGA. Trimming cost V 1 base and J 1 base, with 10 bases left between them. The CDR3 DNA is TGTGCCAGCAGCTTAAATGGTGGAGAGAACACTGAAGCTTTCTTT. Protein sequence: CASSLNGGENTEAFF.

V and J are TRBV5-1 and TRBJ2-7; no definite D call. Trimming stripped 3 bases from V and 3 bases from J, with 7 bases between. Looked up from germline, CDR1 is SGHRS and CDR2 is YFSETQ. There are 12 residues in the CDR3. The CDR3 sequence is CASSSNIYEQYF. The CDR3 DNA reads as TGCGCCAGCAGCTCAAATATCTACGAGCAGTACTTC.

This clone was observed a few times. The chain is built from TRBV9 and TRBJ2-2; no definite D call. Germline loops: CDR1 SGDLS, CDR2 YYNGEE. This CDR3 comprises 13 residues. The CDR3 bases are TGTCTAGGGCGAAAGGGTTGGGCCGGGGAGCTGTTTTTT. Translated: CLGRKGWAGELFF.

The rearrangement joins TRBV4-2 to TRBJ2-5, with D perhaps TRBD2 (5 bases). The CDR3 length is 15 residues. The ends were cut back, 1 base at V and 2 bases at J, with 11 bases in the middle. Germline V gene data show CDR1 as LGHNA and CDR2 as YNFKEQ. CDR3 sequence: CASSQGVPGQETQYF. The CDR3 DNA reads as TGTGCCAGCAGCCAAGGGGTCCCGGGGCAAGAGACCCAGTACTTC.

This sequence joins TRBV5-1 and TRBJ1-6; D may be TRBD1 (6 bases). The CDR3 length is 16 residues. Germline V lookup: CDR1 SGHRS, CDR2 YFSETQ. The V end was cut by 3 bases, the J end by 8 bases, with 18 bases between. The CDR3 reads CASSWVSDSQYSPLHF. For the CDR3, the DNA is TGCGCCAGCAGCTGGGTATCGGACAGCCAATATTCACCCCTCCACTTT.

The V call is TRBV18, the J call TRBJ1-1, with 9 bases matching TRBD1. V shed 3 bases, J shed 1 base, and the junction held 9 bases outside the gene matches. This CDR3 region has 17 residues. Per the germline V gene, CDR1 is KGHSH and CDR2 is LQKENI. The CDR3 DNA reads TGTGCCAGCTCACCTATCACAATGGGACAGGGGAACACTGAAGCTTTCTTT. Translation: CASSPITMGQGNTEAFF.

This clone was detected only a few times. CDR3 sequence (DNA): TGTGCCAGCAGCGCAAAGACTAGCGGAGACTACGAGCAGTACTTC. Amino acids: CASSAKTSGDYEQYF. This rearrangement joins TRBV5-4 to TRBJ2-7, with 9 bases fitting TRBD2. J lost 3 bases, V lost 4 bases, and 8 bases had no gene match. The CDR3 spans 15 residues. Germline V gene sequence: CDR1 SGHNT, CDR2 YYREEE (reference sequence).

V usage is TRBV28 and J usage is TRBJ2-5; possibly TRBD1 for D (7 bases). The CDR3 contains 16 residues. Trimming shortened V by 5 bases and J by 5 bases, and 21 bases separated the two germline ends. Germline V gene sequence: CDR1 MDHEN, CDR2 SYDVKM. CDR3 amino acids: CASSPGAQGSGETQYF. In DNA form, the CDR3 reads TGTGCCAGCAGTCCGGGGGCACAGGGGTCCGGGGAGACCCAGTACTTC.

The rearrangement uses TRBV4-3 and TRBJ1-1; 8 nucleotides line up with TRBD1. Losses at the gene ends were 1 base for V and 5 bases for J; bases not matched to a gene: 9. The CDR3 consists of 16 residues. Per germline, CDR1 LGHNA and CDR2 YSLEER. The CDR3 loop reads CASSQGGKTGGTEAFF. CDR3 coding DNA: TGCGCCAGCAGCCAAGGGGGCAAAACAGGGGGTACTGAAGCTTTCTTT.

The CDR3 DNA reads TGTGCCAGCAGCTTAAACCGGGGGCAGAGCTCCTACGAGCAGTACTTC. Translating it yields CASSLNRGQSSYEQYF. This rearrangement joins TRBV7-2 to TRBJ2-7; the D call may be TRBD1 or TRBD2 (6 bases each). Trimming removed 2 bases from V and 0 bases from J, with 14 bases in between. CDR3 length: 16 amino acids. The germline V gene encodes CDR1 SGHTA and CDR2 FQGNSA.

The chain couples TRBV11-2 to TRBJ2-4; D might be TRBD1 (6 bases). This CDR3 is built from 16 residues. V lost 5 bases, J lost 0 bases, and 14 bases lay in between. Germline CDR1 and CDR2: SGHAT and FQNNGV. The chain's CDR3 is CASSQVDRLAKNIQYF. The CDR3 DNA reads TGTGCCAGCAGCCAAGTGGACAGACTAGCCAAAAACATTCAGTACTTC.

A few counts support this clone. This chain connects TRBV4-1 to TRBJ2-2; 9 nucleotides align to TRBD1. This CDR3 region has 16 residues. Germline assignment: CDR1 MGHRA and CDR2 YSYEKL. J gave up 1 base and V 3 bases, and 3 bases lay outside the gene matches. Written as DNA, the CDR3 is TGCGCCAGCAGCCATAAGACAGGGGGGAACACCGGGGAGCTGTTTTTT. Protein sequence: CASSHKTGGNTGELFF.

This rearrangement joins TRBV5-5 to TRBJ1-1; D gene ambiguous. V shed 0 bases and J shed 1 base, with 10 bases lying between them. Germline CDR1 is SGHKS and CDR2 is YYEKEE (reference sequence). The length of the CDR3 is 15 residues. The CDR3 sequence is CASSLALWGNTEAFF. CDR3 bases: TGTGCCAGCAGCTTGGCCTTGTGGGGGAACACTGAAGCTTTCTTT.

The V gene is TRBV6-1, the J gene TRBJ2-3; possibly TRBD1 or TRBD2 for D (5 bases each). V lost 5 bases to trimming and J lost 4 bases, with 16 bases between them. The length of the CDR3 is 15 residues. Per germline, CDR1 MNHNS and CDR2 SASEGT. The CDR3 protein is CASSQGPWDPDTQYF. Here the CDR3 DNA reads TGTGCCAGCAGTCAAGGGCCTTGGGACCCAGATACGCAGTATTTT.

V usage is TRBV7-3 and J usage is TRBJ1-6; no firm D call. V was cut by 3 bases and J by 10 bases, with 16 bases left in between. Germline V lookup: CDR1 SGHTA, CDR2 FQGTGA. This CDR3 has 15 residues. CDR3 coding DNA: TGTGCCAGCAGCTTGACACCCGCCGGGAGCTCACCCCTCCACTTT. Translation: CASSLTPAGSSPLHF.

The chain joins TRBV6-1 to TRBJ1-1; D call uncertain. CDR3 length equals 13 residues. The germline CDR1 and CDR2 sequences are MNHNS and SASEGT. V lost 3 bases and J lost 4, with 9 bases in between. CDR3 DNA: TGTGCCAGCAGTGACCTTATGGGCACTGAAGCTTTCTTT. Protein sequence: CASSDLMGTEAFF.

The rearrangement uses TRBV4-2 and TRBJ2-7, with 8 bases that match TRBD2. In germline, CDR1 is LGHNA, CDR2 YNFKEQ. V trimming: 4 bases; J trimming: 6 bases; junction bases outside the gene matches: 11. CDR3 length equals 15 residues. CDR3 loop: CASSRPGLAVGEQYF. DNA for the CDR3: TGTGCCAGCAGCCGCCCTGGACTAGCCGTAGGCGAGCAGTACTTC.

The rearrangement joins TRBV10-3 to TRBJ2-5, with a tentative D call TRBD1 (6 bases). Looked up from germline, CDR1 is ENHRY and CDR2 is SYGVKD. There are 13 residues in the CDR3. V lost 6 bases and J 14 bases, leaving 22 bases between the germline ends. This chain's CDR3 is CAIRETSGQPYYF. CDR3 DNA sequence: TGTGCCATCAGAGAGACCTCGGGACAACCTTATTACTTC.

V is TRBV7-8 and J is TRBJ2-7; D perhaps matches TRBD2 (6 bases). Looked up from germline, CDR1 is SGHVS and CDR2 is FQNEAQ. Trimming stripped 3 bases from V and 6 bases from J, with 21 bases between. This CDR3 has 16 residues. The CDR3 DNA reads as TGTGCCAGCAGCTTCCTCCGGAGGAGGGCCGAGGGCGAGCAGTACTTC. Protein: CASSFLRRRAEGEQYF.